Below, 26 T cell receptor beta chains from the same sample are listed, as sequenced in a study of cytomegalovirus exposure and HLA in healthy donors. PCR employed 60 Vbeta and 13 Jbeta primers. Produced via immunoSEQ multiplex PCR; TCRdb's table is partial and in-frame only. The sample includes 160,000 or so clones, 75% to 85% of them seen just once. The sample comprised PBMCs. These receptors originate from a man in his fifties in good health and CMV-seropositive.

The CDR3 DNA is TGTGCCAGTAGCATCGGCGACAGGGTGGATTCACCCCTCCACTTT. Amino acid sequence: CASSIGDRVDSPLHF. The J gene is TRBJ1-6, the V gene TRBV19; 7 positions agree with TRBD1. Germline values: CDR1 LNHDA, CDR2 SQIVND (reference sequence). V shed 6 bases and J 8 bases; nucleotides not matched to a gene: 10. This CDR3 region has 15 residues.

Here the CDR3 DNA reads TGTGCCAGCAGCCCTACCCAGAACACTGAAGCTTTCTTT. Translating it yields CASSPTQNTEAFF. J is TRBJ1-1 and V is TRBV11-2, with no clear D. Germline-derived CDR1 and CDR2 are SGHAT and FQNNGV. This CDR3 is 13 amino acids long. V lost 5 bases and J lost 1, with 8 bases in between.

The chain links TRBV28 to TRBJ1-2; 12 nucleotides line up with TRBD1. With 5 bases clipped from V and 4 bases from J, the junction kept 14 bases outside the gene matches. The CDR3 length is 18 residues. Per germline, CDR1 MDHEN and CDR2 SYDVKM. For the CDR3, the DNA is TGTGCCAGCAGTACACGGGACAGGGGGCCCCTCGAAGGCTATGGCTACACCTTC. Protein product: CASSTRDRGPLEGYGYTF.

The rearrangement links TRBV5-4 to TRBJ1-4; no definite D call. V shed 4 bases and J shed 7 bases, with 17 bases lying between them. Germline V gene data show CDR1 as SGHNT and CDR2 as YYREEE (reference sequence). This CDR3 region has 15 residues. The DNA of the CDR3 is TGTGCCAGCAGCGGGAACGTCGGAGGAGGTGAAAAACTGTTTTTT. It translates to CASSGNVGGGEKLFF.

J is TRBJ2-2 and V is TRBV6-4; 7 bases align to TRBD2. Germline CDR1 and CDR2: MRHNA and SNTAGT. V was pared by 0 bases and J by 1 base, with 2 bases of the junction left unmatched. The CDR3 is 16 amino acids. The CDR3, as DNA: TGTGCCAGCAGTGACTCTTCTAGCGGGAACACCGGGGAGCTGTTTTTT. Protein product: CASSDSSSGNTGELFF.

The J gene is TRBJ2-5, the V gene TRBV7-9, with 10 bases matching TRBD1. This CDR3 has 12 residues. Trimming took 9 bases from V and 3 from J; bases not matched to a gene: 1. Germline CDR1 reads SEHNR; CDR2 reads FQNEAQ (reference sequence). In DNA, the CDR3 is TGTGCCAGTGGGACAGGGGAAGAGACCCAGTACTTC. Translated, it gives CASGTGEETQYF.

The V call is TRBV5-6, the J call TRBJ1-2, with D possibly TRBD1 on 5 matching bases. The V end was cut by 0 bases, the J end by 8 bases, with 11 bases between. This CDR3 is built from 13 residues. Germline CDR1 and CDR2: SGHDT and YYEEEE. In nucleotides, the CDR3 is TGTGCCAGCAGCTTGGTCCAGGGAAGCGGCTACACCTTC. This gives the protein CASSLVQGSGYTF.

The chain carries TRBV9 and TRBJ1-6, with D tentatively TRBD1 (6 bases). V lost 6 bases, J lost 11 bases, and 18 bases lay in between. The germline V gene encodes CDR1 SGDLS and CDR2 YYNGEE. This CDR3 is 14 amino acids long. This chain's CDR3 is CASNRGGAGAPLHF. The CDR3 DNA follows: TGTGCCAGCAACCGTGGGGGGGCAGGTGCACCCCTCCACTTT.

V and J are TRBV19 and TRBJ1-5; D is unclear. This CDR3 has 12 residues. CDR1 and CDR2 from the germline V gene are LNHDA and SQIVND (reference sequence). Trimming cost V 6 bases and J 4 bases, with 7 bases left between them. The CDR3 reads CASRSGNQPQHF. The CDR3 region has the DNA TGTGCCAGTAGATCGGGGAATCAGCCCCAGCATTTT. Based on the CDR3 plus reference TRBV19 and TRBJ1-5, the full variable domain is DGGITQSPKYLFRKEGQNVTLSCEQNLNHDAMYWYRQDPGQGLRLIYYSQIVNDFQKGDIAEGYSVSREKKESFPLTVTSAQKNPTAFYLCASRSGNQPQHFGDGTRLSIL.

The chain is built from TRBV4-3 and TRBJ2-1; 10 bases align to TRBD2. The germline CDR1 and CDR2 sequences are LGHNA and YSLEER. With V trimmed by 1 base and J by 4 bases, 4 bases remained unmatched. This CDR3 is 16 amino acids long. CDR3 sequence reads: CASSQGYSGGYNEQFF. The DNA of the CDR3 is TGCGCCAGCAGCCAAGGGTATAGCGGGGGGTACAATGAGCAGTTCTTC.

The gene calls are TRBV2 and TRBJ1-5; weak D call: TRBD1 (6 bases). The CDR3 is 14 residues long. Between the trimmed V and J ends, which lost 6 bases and 1 base, there was a span of 10 bases. Per the germline V gene, CDR1 is SNHLY and CDR2 is FYNNEI. The CDR3 DNA reads as TGTGCCAGCAGCGGGGGGGGCAGCAATCAGCCCCAGCATTTT. It encodes CASSGGGSNQPQHF. Complete variable domain (other parts from reference TRBV2 and TRBJ1-5): EPEVTQTPSHQVTQMGQEVILRCVPISNHLYFYWYRQILGQKVEFLVSFYNNEISEKSEIFDDQFSVERPDGSNFTLKIRSTKLEDSAMYFCASSGGGSNQPQHFGDGTRLSIL.

The gene calls are TRBV15 and TRBJ2-5; maybe TRBD1 (5 bases). V gave up 5 bases and J gave up 7 bases, with 17 bases separating them. The CDR3 spans 14 residues. Germline V gene lookup returns CDR1 LNHNV and CDR2 YYDKDF (reference sequence). The CDR3 is CATSGYQGSGTQYF. In nucleotides, the CDR3 is TGTGCCACCAGCGGATATCAGGGTTCGGGGACCCAGTACTTC. The full variable domain, in which reference TRBV15 and TRBJ2-5 provide the parts outside the CDR3, is DAMVIQNPRYQVTQFGKPVTLSCSQTLNHNVMYWYQQKSSQAPKLLFHYYDKDFNNEADTPDNFQSRRPNTSFCFLDIRSPGLGDTAMYLCATSGYQGSGTQYFGPGTRLLVL.

This chain connects TRBV19 to TRBJ1-2; TRBD1 is a possible D gene (6 bases). The V gene lost 6 bases and the J gene lost 7 bases, with 18 bases spanning the gap. This CDR3 has 14 amino acids. Germline CDR1 reads LNHDA; CDR2 reads SQIVND (reference sequence). CDR3 sequence (DNA): TGTGCCAGTAGCCAAAACGGCGGGGGGCTTGGCTACACCTTC. Translating it yields CASSQNGGGLGYTF.

This chain connects TRBV18 to TRBJ2-3; D possibly corresponds to TRBD2 (5 bases). CDR3 length: 14 amino acids. The germline gives CDR1 KGHSH, CDR2 LQKENI. Trimming pared 7 bases from V and 4 bases from J, leaving 15 bases between. The CDR3 nucleotides are TGTGCCAGCTTAAGGACTTCCGCTGCAGATACGCAGTATTTT. Translation: CASLRTSAADTQYF.

The sample holds one count of this clone. This chain links TRBV6-6 with TRBJ2-1; 16 nucleotides align to TRBD2. The ends lost 10 bases at V and 2 bases at J; junction bases unmatched: 2. CDR1 MNHNY and CDR2 SVGAGI come from the germline V gene (reference sequence). This CDR3 has 15 amino acids. This CDR3 reads CAIGTSGRAYNEQFF. CDR3 DNA: TGTGCCATCGGGACTAGCGGGAGGGCCTACAATGAGCAGTTCTTC.

On this clone itself: The sample has other DNA sequences that encode this CDR3 too. This rearrangement joins TRBV27 to TRBJ2-7, with D uncertain. Germline V lookup: CDR1 MNHEY, CDR2 SMNVEV (reference sequence). The V gene lost 5 bases and the J gene lost 3 bases, with 8 bases spanning the gap. This CDR3 has 12 amino acids. The CDR3 sequence is CASSAGSYEQYF. DNA of the CDR3: TGTGCCAGCAGTGCCGGTAGCTACGAGCAGTACTTC.

J is TRBJ1-6 and V is TRBV30, with a tentative D call TRBD1 (6 bases). The CDR3 runs 15 residues. V lost 0 bases, J lost 7 bases, and 13 bases lay in between. Germline CDR1 GTSNPN, CDR2 SVGIG (reference sequence). CDR3 nucleotides: TGTGCCTGGAGTGTACGGGGGGGCCCCAATTCACCCCTCCACTTT. Its protein product is CAWSVRGGPNSPLHF.

The chain joins TRBV6-5 to TRBJ2-7; 12 bases line up with TRBD1. Losses at the gene ends were 5 bases for V and 3 bases for J; bases not matched to a gene: 5. This CDR3 region has 15 residues. The V gene's germline CDR1 is MNHEY and CDR2 SVGAGI. The CDR3 region is CASSNRDRGLYEQYF. DNA of the CDR3: TGTGCCAGCAGTAACCGGGACAGGGGGCTCTACGAGCAGTACTTC.

The chain joins TRBV10-3 to TRBJ1-1, with no clear D. Germline CDR1 and CDR2: ENHRY and SYGVKD. This CDR3 region has 12 residues. V lost 2 bases and J lost 1, with 2 bases in between. Written as DNA, the CDR3 is TGTGCCATCAGTGAGCGGAACACTGAAGCTTTCTTT. Translated, it gives CAISERNTEAFF.

The V and J genes are TRBV9 and TRBJ2-4; 8 bases line up with TRBD1. Germline V CDR1 and CDR2: SGDLS, YYNGEE. V shed 3 bases, J shed 3 bases, and the junction held 5 bases outside the gene matches. The CDR3 runs 15 residues. CDR3 residues: CASSASGTGKNIQYF. The CDR3 coding sequence is TGTGCCAGCAGCGCTTCCGGGACAGGCAAAAACATTCAGTACTTC.

V usage is TRBV5-1 and J usage is TRBJ2-7; a possible D gene is TRBD1 (6 bases). V was shortened by 3 bases and J by 1 base, with 14 bases between the two germline ends. Germline CDR1 SGHRS, CDR2 YFSETQ. The CDR3 spans 15 residues. CDR3 coding DNA: TGCGCCAGCAGCTCCAGGGGAAGCCAATCCTACGAGCAGTACTTC. This codes for CASSSRGSQSYEQYF.

V is TRBV28 and J is TRBJ2-7; 9 nucleotides line up with TRBD1. CDR3 length equals 16 residues. V lost 4 bases to trimming and J lost 4 bases; unmatched junction nucleotides: 11. CDR1 is MDHEN, CDR2 SYDVKM, per germline. In nucleotides, the CDR3 is TGTGCCAGCAGTTCCGTCCCGGGACAGGGACTATACGAGCAGTACTTC. It translates to CASSSVPGQGLYEQYF.

This chain uses TRBV19 with TRBJ1-1; D is unclear. CDR1 is LNHDA, CDR2 SQIVND, per germline (reference sequence). V was shortened by 3 bases and J by 1 base, with 6 bases between the two germline ends. The CDR3 extends over 13 amino acids. The CDR3 is CASSISKNTEAFF. CDR3 nucleotides: TGTGCCAGTAGTATTTCTAAGAACACTGAAGCTTTCTTT.

This clone was seen more than once but under ten times. J is TRBJ2-1 and V is TRBV6-1, with 12 bases that match TRBD2. Germline V gene lookup returns CDR1 MNHNS and CDR2 SASEGT. There are 18 residues in the CDR3. Trimming cost V 2 bases and J 0 bases; bases outside gene matches: 5. CDR3 sequence reads: CASSELAGGVSSYNEQFF. CDR3 sequence (DNA): TGTGCCAGCAGTGAACTAGCGGGAGGGGTGAGCTCCTACAATGAGCAGTTCTTC.

The chain recombines TRBV5-4 with TRBJ2-5, with TRBD2 matching 10 bases. CDR1 and CDR2 from the germline V gene are SGHNT and YYREEE (reference sequence). This CDR3 region has 15 residues. V was clipped by 1 base and J by 3 bases; unmatched bases: 3. CDR3 region: CASSLTSGVEETQYF. The CDR3 DNA follows: TGTGCCAGCAGCTTGACTAGCGGGGTGGAAGAGACCCAGTACTTC.

The V gene is TRBV5-6, the J gene TRBJ2-7, with D possibly TRBD2 on 6 matching bases. Germline V gene sequence: CDR1 SGHDT, CDR2 YYEEEE. This CDR3 comprises 14 residues. V was pared by 2 bases and J by 5 bases, with 14 bases between. The CDR3 sequence is CASSFWRGPDEQYF. The CDR3 region has the DNA TGTGCCAGCAGCTTCTGGCGGGGCCCCGACGAGCAGTACTTC.